In this sample, the clone carrying this T cell receptor (beta chain) turned up once. An amount of RNA that ranged from roughly 0.5 to 1 ug was reverse transcribed with random hexamers. Multiplex immunoSEQ PCR targeted 54 Vbeta and 13 Jbeta TCR beta segments. TCRdb passed the immunoSEQ multiplex PCR reads through MiXCR, listing each CDR3 protein once. The data contain around 220,000 distinct CDR3 sequences, about 94% of them singletons. Germline CDR1 reads SGDLS; CDR2 reads YYNGEE. The CDR3 covers 17 residues. V was pared by 4 bases and J by 1 base, with 6 bases of the junction left unmatched. Peripheral blood CD8+ and CD4+ T cells were profiled by TCR beta sequencing. The multiple sclerosis controls were treatment-naive patients affected by stable or active relapsing-remitting disease. TEMRA cells were FACS-enriched and CD8+ and CD4+ T cells negatively isolated. This sample was taken from a study of CD8 T cells in Susac syndrome.

Material: CD8+ T cells from PBMCs. The source is a human donor with multiple sclerosis. The chain has TRBV9 and TRBJ2-2; 11 positions match TRBD2. The DNA for the CDR3 is TGTGCCAGCAGCCCACGTACTAGCGGGGGGAACACCGGGGAGCTGTTTTTT. Its protein product is CASSPRTSGGNTGELFF.